This T cell receptor (beta chain) is drawn from a study of T-cell reconstitution after alpha-beta-depleted transplantation in children. This clonotype was recorded many times. Its antigen is unidentified. Study conclusions and caveats: Expanded clones from the graft, numbering several hundred, reportedly supplied alpha-beta T cells about two months after transplant. After one year, T-cell counts and TCRbeta diversity mostly came from new T cells.

V was trimmed by 4 bases and J by 0 bases, leaving 12 bases between them. CDR1 and CDR2 from the germline V gene are MNHEY and SVGEGT. The CDR3 extends over 15 amino acids. A TCRbeta library incorporating unique molecular identifiers was prepared. From the PCR reads, TCRdb called clonotypes with MiXCR, one entry per CDR3 protein. The table records about 290,000 distinct CDR3 sequences, 9.5% to 13% of them present only once. The genes are TRBV6-2 or TRBV6-3 and TRBJ1-1; the D gene is possibly TRBD1 (5 bases). This TCR was recovered from a boy under two years old with acute myeloid leukemia, due to receive a stem cell transplant. Sequenced material: PBMCs, taken before TCRalphabeta/CD19-depleted stem cell transplant. For the CDR3, the DNA is TGTGCCAGCAGTTCCTCGGGACTGTTGAACACTGAAGCTTTCTTT. Translation: CASSSSGLLNTEAFF.